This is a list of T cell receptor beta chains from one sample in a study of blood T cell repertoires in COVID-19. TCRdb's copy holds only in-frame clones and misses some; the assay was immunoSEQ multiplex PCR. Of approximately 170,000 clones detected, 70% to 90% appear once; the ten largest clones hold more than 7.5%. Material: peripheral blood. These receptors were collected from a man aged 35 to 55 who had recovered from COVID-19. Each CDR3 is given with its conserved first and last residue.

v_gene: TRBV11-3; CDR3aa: CASSTSGETQYF
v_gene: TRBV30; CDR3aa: CAWGRTGTNEKLFF
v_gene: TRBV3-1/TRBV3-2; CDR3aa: CASSQERQTGGEYGYTF
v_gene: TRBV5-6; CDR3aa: CASSLIRDAGSYEQYF
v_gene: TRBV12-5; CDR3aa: CASGLGQQGWRTEAFF
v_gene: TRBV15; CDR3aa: CATSRDMNTEAFF
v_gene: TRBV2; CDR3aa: CASSELAGGETQYF
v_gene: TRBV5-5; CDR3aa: CASSPGVSNEKLFF
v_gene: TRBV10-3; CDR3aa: CAISETGTYNSPLHF
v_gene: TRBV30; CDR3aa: CAFSRDRNYNSPLHF
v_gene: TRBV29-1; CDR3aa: CSVVRLAANNEQFF
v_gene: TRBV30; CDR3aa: CAWSEPGSPGNTIYF
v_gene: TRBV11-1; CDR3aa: CASSLFSSTDTQYF
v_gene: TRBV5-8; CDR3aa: CASSPWGSSTDTQYF
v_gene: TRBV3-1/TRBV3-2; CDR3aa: CASSQEPVEAFF
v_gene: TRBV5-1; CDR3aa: CASSPDRATQYF